The source of this T cell receptor (beta chain) is a study of blood T cell repertoires in COVID-19. Study-wide background: Donors in the United States, Italy and Spain gave samples during acute or convalescent COVID-19. Sources were T cells, B-cell-depleted T cells, or PBMCs; the material itself was cDNA or gDNA.

Per the authors' pipeline: By means of reference gene primer amplification, nucleated cell counts were estimated. Here immunoSEQ multiplex PCR was the method, and the copy in TCRdb shows in-frame clones only, minus some. Clonal size and the V and J genes are those of that table, whereas D and trimming came from the DNA. This repertoire shows approximately 190,000 clones, more than 75% found once; its top ten account for roughly 6%. The CDR3 spans 15 residues. The V and J ends lost 1 base and 3 bases, in that order; junction bases with no gene match: 3. The germline V gene has CDR1 SGHTA and CDR2 FQGNSA.

The sequencing sample was made of peripheral blood. The rearrangement links TRBV7-2 to TRBJ1-5; 7 positions match TRBD1. The clonotype comes from a man between 35 and 55 years old with active or convalescent COVID-19. CDR3 DNA sequence: TGTGCCAGCAGCTTAGGGGGGACAGCCAATCAGCCCCAGCATTTT. Translation gives CASSLGGTANQPQHF.